The 14 T cell receptor beta chains given below trace back to one sample, sequenced in a study of patients and donors after allogeneic stem cell transplantation. TCRdb recomputed calls from the RT-PCR reads with MiXCR, one row per CDR3 protein. The table lists roughly 880,000 distinct CDR3 sequences, 15% to 20% of them singletons, with around 5.5% in the top ten. Input material: blood, either unsorted or a sorted T cell fraction (not recorded which). The source of these receptors is a human donor who was either an allogeneic HSCT recipient or a stem cell or donor lymphocyte infusion donor (not recorded which). It is not recorded whose cells these are; they may come from a transplant donor.

Only a few counts were recorded for this clonotype. The chain recombines TRBV5-1 with TRBJ2-5, with a possible D match to TRBD2 (7 bases). The germline V gene has CDR1 SGHRS and CDR2 YFSETQ. Trimming cost V 7 bases and J 4 bases, with 8 bases left between them. The CDR3 has 11 amino acids. CDR3 sequence reads: CASAGAETQYF. The CDR3 DNA sequence: TGCGCCAGCGCGGGGGCAGAGACCCAGTACTTC.

This clonotype came up a few times. V is TRBV24-1 and J is TRBJ1-6; D gene unclear. The CDR3 totals 14 residues. Germline V gene sequence: CDR1 KGHDR, CDR2 SFDVKD. Trimming removed 3 bases from V and 10 bases from J, with 12 bases in between. Here the CDR3 reads CATSDPSFRSPLHF. The DNA of the CDR3 is TGTGCCACCAGTGATCCGTCGTTTCGGTCACCCCTCCACTTT.

This clonotype was counted a few times. V and J are TRBV6-1 and TRBJ2-1, with 13 bases that match TRBD2. In germline, CDR1 is MNHNS, CDR2 SASEGT. CDR3 length equals 17 residues. V shed 2 bases, J shed 6 bases, and the junction held 7 bases outside the gene matches. CDR3 loop: CASSEQRLAGGGNEQFF. The CDR3 DNA sequence: TGTGCCAGCAGTGAACAAAGACTAGCGGGAGGAGGCAATGAGCAGTTCTTC.

The CDR3 here is CASTAVLAGGPTDTQYF. CDR3 nucleotides: TGTGCCAGCACCGCAGTGCTAGCGGGGGGACCCACAGATACGCAGTATTTT. The chain has TRBV12-3 or TRBV12-4 and TRBJ2-3, with 11 bases lining up with TRBD2. The trim removed 7 bases at V and 2 bases at J, leaving 11 bases unmatched. This CDR3 is built from 17 residues.

This clonotype was seen more than once but under ten times. DNA of the CDR3: TGTGCCAGCAGGTCCCCTACAGGGGACCTCCACTTT. This translates into CASRSPTGDLHF. The chain joins TRBV6-5 to TRBJ1-6; 7 bases agree with TRBD1. The CDR3 runs 12 residues. In germline, CDR1 is MNHEY, CDR2 SVGAGI. Trimming took 6 bases from V and 15 from J; bases not matched to a gene: 8.

Comments on this clonotype: This may be a read error, as it is one base from a much larger clone. The J gene is TRBJ2-2, the V gene TRBV20-1; perhaps TRBD2 as D (5 bases). The germline V gene has CDR1 DFQATT and CDR2 SNEGSKA (reference sequence). The CDR3 is 11 residues long. CDR3 region: CSASRTGEPFF. The CDR3 DNA sequence: TGCAGTGCTAGCCGCACCGGGGAGCCGTTTTTT.

This clonotype has more than one count but fewer than ten. The CDR3 nucleotides are TGCAGTGCTAGAGATCTAGGGAGCTTGTACAATGAGCAGTTCTTC. Translation gives CSARDLGSLYNEQFF. The chain has TRBV20-1 and TRBJ2-1, with a possible D match to TRBD2 (5 bases). V lost 0 bases to trimming and J lost 4 bases, with 13 bases between them. Germline CDR1 DFQATT, CDR2 SNEGSKA (reference sequence). This CDR3 contains 15 residues.

The sample holds a few counts of this clonotype. The CDR3: CASRGQAKPTDTQYF. As DNA, the CDR3 is TGCGCCAGCCGAGGACAGGCTAAGCCCACAGATACGCAGTATTTT. J is TRBJ2-3 and V is TRBV5-1; 7 positions agree with TRBD1. The CDR3 has 15 residues. Germline loops: CDR1 SGHRS, CDR2 YFSETQ. The V gene end was trimmed by 7 bases and the J gene end by 2 bases; junction bases not matched to a gene: 10. Full variable domain (outside the CDR3, taken from reference TRBV5-1 and TRBJ2-3): KAGVTQTPRYLIKTRGQQVTLSCSPISGHRSVSWYQQTPGQGLQFLFEYFSETQRNKGNFPGRFSGRQFSNSRSEMNVSTLELGDSALYLCASRGQAKPTDTQYFGPGTRLTVL.

This clonotype was picked up a small number of times. The CDR3, as DNA: TGCAGCGTCCAGAGGACTACCTACGAGCAGTACTTC. It yields the protein CSVQRTTYEQYF. The chain is built from TRBV29-1 and TRBJ2-7; D possibly corresponds to TRBD2 (6 bases). Trimming took 6 bases from V and 2 from J, leaving 11 bases between them. The CDR3 totals 12 residues. Germline V gives CDR1 SQVTM, CDR2 ANQGSEA.

This clonotype turned up a few times. This chain connects TRBV27 to TRBJ1-1; no definite D call. Germline CDR1 and CDR2: MNHEY and SMNVEV (reference sequence). The CDR3 is 12 residues long. V lost 3 bases, J lost 11 bases, and 13 bases lay in between. CDR3 region: CASSFKGQEAFF. CDR3 DNA sequence: TGTGCCAGCAGTTTCAAAGGCCAGGAGGCTTTCTTT.

This clonotype turned up a few times. The V gene is TRBV10-3, the J gene TRBJ2-3; TRBD1 agrees at 9 bases. The CDR3 is 16 residues long. CDR1 is ENHRY and CDR2 is SYGVKD in the germline V gene. Losses at the gene ends were 2 bases for V and 3 bases for J; bases not matched to a gene: 6. The CDR3 nucleotides are TGTGCCATCAGTGAGCGCCGGGACAGGGTGACAGATACGCAGTATTTT. This sequence encodes CAISERRDRVTDTQYF.

The chain recombines TRBV5-1 with TRBJ1-3, with a tentative D call TRBD1 (5 bases). The CDR3 covers 16 residues. Germline CDR1 is SGHRS and CDR2 is YFSETQ. The V gene lost 4 bases and the J gene lost 0 bases, with 14 bases spanning the gap. The CDR3 reads CASSRDPGTSGNTIYF. The CDR3 nucleotides are TGCGCCAGCAGCCGGGACCCGGGGACCTCTGGAAACACCATATATTTT. Supplemented by reference TRBV5-1 and TRBJ1-3, the full variable domain reads KAGVTQTPRYLIKTRGQQVTLSCSPISGHRSVSWYQQTPGQGLQFLFEYFSETQRNKGNFPGRFSGRQFSNSRSEMNVSTLELGDSALYLCASSRDPGTSGNTIYFGEGSWLTVV.

This clonotype showed up just a few times. The rearrangement links TRBV7-9 to TRBJ1-4; D is unclear. This CDR3 contains 17 residues. Germline V gene data show CDR1 as SEHNR and CDR2 as FQNEAQ (reference sequence). V was trimmed by 3 bases and J by 3 bases, leaving 17 bases between them. The CDR3 DNA reads as TGTGCCAGCAGCTTGAAGGCCCGGACGGGAGCTAATGAAAAACTGTTTTTT. This codes for CASSLKARTGANEKLFF. The complete variable domain, with remaining parts taken from reference TRBV7-9 and TRBJ1-4, reads DTGVSQNPRHKITKRGQNVTFRCDPISEHNRLYWYRQTLGQGPEFLTYFQNEAQLEKSRLLSDRFSAERPKGSFSTLEIQRTEQGDSAMYLCASSLKARTGANEKLFFGSGTQLSVL.

The table lists this clonotype with many counts. The V call is TRBV20-1, the J call TRBJ2-7, with TRBD2 as a possible D gene (6 bases). Trimming shortened V by 5 bases and J by 0 bases, and 17 bases separated the two germline ends. Per germline, CDR1 DFQATT and CDR2 SNEGSKA (reference sequence). The CDR3 is made up of 15 amino acids. CDR3 loop: CSAPALGGSSYEQYF. The CDR3 DNA sequence: TGCAGTGCTCCCGCCCTCGGGGGATCCTCCTACGAGCAGTACTTC.